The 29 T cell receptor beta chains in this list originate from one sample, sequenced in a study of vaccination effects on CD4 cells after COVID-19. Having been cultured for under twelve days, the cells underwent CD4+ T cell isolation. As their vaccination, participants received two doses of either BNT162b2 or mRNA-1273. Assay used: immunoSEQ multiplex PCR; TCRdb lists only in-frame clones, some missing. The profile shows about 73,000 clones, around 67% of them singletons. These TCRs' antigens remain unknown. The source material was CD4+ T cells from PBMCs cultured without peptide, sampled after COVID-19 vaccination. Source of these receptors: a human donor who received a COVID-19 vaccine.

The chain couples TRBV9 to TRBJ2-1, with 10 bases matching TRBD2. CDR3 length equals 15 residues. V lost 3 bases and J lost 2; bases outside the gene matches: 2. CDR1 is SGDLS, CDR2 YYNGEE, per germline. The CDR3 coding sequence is TGTGCCAGCAGCGGGACTAGCGGAACCTACAATGAGCAGTTCTTC. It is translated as CASSGTSGTYNEQFF.

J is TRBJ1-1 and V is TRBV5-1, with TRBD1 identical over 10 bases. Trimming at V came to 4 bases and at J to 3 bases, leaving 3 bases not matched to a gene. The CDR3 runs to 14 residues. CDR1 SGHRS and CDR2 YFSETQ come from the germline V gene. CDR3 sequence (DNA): TGCGCCAGCAGCGTCGGACAGGGGGACACTGAAGCTTTCTTT. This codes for CASSVGQGDTEAFF.

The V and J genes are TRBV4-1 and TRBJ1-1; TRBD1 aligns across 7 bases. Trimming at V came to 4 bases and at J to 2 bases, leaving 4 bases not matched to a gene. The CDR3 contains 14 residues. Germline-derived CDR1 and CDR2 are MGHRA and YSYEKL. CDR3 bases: TGCGCCAGCAGCCTAGGACAGGTAAACACTGAAGCTTTCTTT. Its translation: CASSLGQVNTEAFF.

The CDR3 loop reads CASSPGVLDGEQFF. CDR3 nucleotides: TGTGCCAGCAGCCCGGGGGTACTGGATGGGGAGCAGTTCTTC. The V and J genes are TRBV5-5 and TRBJ2-1, with D possibly TRBD2 on 6 matching bases. Germline assignment: CDR1 SGHKS and CDR2 YYEKEE (reference sequence). This CDR3 comprises 14 residues. V lost 4 bases, J lost 10 bases, and 18 bases lay in between.

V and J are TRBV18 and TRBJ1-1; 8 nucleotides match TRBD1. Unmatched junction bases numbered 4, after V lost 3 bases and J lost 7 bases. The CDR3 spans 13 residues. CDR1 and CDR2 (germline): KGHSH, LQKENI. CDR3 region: CASSPQGASEAFF. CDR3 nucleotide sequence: TGTGCCAGCTCACCTCAGGGGGCGAGTGAAGCTTTCTTT.

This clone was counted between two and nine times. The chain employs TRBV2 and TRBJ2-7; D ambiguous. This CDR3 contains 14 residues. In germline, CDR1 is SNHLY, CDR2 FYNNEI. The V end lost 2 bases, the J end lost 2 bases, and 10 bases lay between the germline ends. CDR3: CASSELDVAYEQYV. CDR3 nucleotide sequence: TGTGCCAGCAGTGAACTGGACGTTGCCTACGAGCAGTACGTC.

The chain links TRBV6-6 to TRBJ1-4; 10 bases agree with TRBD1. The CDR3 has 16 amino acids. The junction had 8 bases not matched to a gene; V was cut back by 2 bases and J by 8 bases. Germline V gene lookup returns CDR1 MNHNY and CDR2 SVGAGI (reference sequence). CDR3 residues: CASSYRRTGGREKLFF. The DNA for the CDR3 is TGTGCCAGCAGTTACAGGCGGACAGGGGGACGAGAAAAACTGTTTTTT.

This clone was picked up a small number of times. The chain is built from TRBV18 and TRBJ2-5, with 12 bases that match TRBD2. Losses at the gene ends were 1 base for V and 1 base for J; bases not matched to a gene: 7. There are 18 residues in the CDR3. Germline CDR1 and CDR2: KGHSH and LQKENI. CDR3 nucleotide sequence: TGTGCCAGCTCACCACTCGCGACTAGCGGGGGAGGCCAAGAGACCCAGTACTTC. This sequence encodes CASSPLATSGGGQETQYF.

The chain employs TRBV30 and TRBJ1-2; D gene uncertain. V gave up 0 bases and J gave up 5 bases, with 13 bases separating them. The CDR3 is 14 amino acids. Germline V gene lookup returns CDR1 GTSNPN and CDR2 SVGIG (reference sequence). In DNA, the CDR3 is TGTGCCTGGAGTGTAGCGCTGGAGGGTTATGGCTACACCTTC. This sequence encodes CAWSVALEGYGYTF.

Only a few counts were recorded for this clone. CDR3: CACSGRDDEKLFF. CDR3 nucleotides: TGTGCCTGCAGCGGCAGGGATGATGAAAAACTGTTTTTT. This chain joins TRBV10-3 and TRBJ1-4, with a weak D call TRBD1 (5 bases). The CDR3 totals 13 residues. Trimming took off 11 bases at V and 6 bases at J, with 16 bases between the two ends. The germline gives CDR1 ENHRY, CDR2 SYGVKD.

This CDR3 reads CASSPGTGGREGYTF. CDR3 DNA sequence: TGTGCCAGCTCACCAGGGACAGGGGGCCGTGAGGGCTACACCTTC. The genes are TRBV18 and TRBJ1-2, with TRBD1 matching 12 bases. CDR1 and CDR2 from the germline V gene are KGHSH and LQKENI. V gave up 2 bases and J gave up 8 bases; unmatched junction bases: 6. This CDR3 is built from 15 residues.

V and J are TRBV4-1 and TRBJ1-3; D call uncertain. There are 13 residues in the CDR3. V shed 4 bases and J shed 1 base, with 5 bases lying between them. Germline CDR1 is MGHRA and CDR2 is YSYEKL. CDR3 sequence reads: CASSRGSGNTIYF. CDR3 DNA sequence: TGCGCCAGCAGCCGAGGATCTGGAAACACCATATATTTT.

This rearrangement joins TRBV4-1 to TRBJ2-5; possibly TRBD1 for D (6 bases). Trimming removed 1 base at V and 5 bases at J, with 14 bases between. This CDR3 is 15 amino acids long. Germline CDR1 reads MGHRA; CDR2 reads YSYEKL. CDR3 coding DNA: TGCGCCAGCAGCCAAGGGCGACAGGCGTGGGAGACCCAGTACTTC. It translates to CASSQGRQAWETQYF.

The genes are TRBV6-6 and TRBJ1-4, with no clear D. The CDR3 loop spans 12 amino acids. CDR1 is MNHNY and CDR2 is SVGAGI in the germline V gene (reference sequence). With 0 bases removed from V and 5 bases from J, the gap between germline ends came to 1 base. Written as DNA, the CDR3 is TGTGCCAGCAGTTACTCGAATGAAAAACTGTTTTTT. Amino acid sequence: CASSYSNEKLFF.

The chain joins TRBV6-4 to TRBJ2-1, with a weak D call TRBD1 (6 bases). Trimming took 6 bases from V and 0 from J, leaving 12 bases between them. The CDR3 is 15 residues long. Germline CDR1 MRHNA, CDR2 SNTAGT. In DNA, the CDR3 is TGTGCCAGCAGCACCGGGACAAACTCCTACAATGAGCAGTTCTTC. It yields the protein CASSTGTNSYNEQFF.

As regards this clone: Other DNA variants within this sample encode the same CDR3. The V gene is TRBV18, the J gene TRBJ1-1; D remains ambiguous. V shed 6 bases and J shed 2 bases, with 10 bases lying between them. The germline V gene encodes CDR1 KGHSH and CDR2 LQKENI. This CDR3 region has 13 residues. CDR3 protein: CASSPDLNTEAFF. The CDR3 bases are TGTGCCAGCTCCCCGGACCTCAACACTGAAGCTTTCTTT.

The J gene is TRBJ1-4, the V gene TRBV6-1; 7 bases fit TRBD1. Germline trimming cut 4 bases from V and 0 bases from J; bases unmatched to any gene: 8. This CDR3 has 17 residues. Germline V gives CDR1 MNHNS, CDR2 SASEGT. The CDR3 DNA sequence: TGTGCCAGCAGTGGCTCGGGACAGCCTTCAACTAATGAAAAACTGTTTTTT. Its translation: CASSGSGQPSTNEKLFF.

CDR3 region: CASKLRFSGNTIYF. The CDR3 region has the DNA TGTGCCAGCAAATTACGGTTCTCTGGAAACACCATATATTTT. This chain joins TRBV28 and TRBJ1-3; D remains ambiguous. CDR1 is MDHEN and CDR2 is SYDVKM in the germline V gene. This CDR3 region has 14 residues. The germline V and J ends were trimmed by 7 bases and 0 bases, with 10 bases remaining between them.

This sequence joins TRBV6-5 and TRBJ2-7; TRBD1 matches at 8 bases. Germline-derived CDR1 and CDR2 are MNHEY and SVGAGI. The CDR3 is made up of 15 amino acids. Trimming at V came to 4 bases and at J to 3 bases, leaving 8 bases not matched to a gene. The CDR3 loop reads CASSLKDRAVYEQYV. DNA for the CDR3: TGTGCCAGCAGTTTGAAGGACAGGGCAGTCTACGAGCAGTACGTC.

CDR3 nucleotides: TGTGCCAGCAGCACTTACCAGACAGGGTGGATGGAGACCCAGTACTTC. It translates to CASSTYQTGWMETQYF. The chain joins TRBV21-1 to TRBJ2-5; the table's TRBD1 call for D was not verified on the DNA. TRBV21-1 is noted as a pseudogene. This CDR3 is 16 amino acids long.

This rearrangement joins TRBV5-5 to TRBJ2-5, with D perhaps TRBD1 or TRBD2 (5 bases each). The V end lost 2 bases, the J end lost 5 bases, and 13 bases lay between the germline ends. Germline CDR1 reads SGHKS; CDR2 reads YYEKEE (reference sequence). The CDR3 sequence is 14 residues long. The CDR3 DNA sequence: TGTGCCAGCAGCTTCACCGGGACCCAGGAGACCCAGTACTTC. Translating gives CASSFTGTQETQYF. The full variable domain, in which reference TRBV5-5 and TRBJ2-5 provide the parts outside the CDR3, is DAGVTQSPTHLIKTRGQQVTLRCSPISGHKSVSWYQQVLGQGPQFIFQYYEKEERGRGNFPDRFSARQFPNYSSELNVNALLLGDSALYLCASSFTGTQETQYFGPGTRLLVL.

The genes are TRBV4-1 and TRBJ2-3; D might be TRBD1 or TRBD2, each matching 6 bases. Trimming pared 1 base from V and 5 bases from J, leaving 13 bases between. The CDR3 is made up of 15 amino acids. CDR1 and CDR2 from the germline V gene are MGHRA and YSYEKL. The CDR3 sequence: CASSQVEGEEDTQYF. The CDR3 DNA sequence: TGCGCCAGCAGCCAAGTGGAGGGGGAGGAAGATACGCAGTATTTT.

In DNA, the CDR3 is TGTGCCAGCAGCTTAGCAGACAGGGAGGTTGGCTACACCTTC. It yields the protein CASSLADREVGYTF. V and J are TRBV7-2 and TRBJ1-2, with 7 bases lining up with TRBD1. J was trimmed by 7 bases and V by 0 bases; bases with no gene match: 5. This CDR3 has 14 amino acids. Germline CDR1 reads SGHTA; CDR2 reads FQGNSA.

The CDR3 reads CASSEGGGSSTNEQFF. CDR3 DNA sequence: TGTGCCAGCAGTGAAGGAGGGGGGTCATCGACCAATGAGCAGTTCTTC. The V call is TRBV6-1, the J call TRBJ2-1; D is possibly TRBD1 or TRBD2 (6 bases each). The V end was cut by 1 base, the J end by 6 bases, with 16 bases between. CDR1 is MNHNS and CDR2 is SASEGT in the germline V gene. The CDR3 loop spans 16 amino acids.

CDR3 protein: CASSFYSGETQYF. The CDR3 region has the DNA TGCGCCAGCAGCTTTTACTCCGGAGAGACCCAGTACTTC. The chain uses TRBV5-1 and TRBJ2-5, with D unresolved. Germline V gene sequence: CDR1 SGHRS, CDR2 YFSETQ. CDR3 length: 13 amino acids. Trimming shortened V by 2 bases and J by 4 bases, and 9 bases separated the two germline ends.

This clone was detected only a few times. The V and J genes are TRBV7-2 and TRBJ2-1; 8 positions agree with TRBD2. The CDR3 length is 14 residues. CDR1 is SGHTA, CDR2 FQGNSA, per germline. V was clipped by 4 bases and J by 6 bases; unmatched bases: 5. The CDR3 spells CASSSQRGLNEQFF. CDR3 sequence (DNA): TGTGCCAGCAGCTCTCAGCGGGGGCTCAATGAGCAGTTCTTC.

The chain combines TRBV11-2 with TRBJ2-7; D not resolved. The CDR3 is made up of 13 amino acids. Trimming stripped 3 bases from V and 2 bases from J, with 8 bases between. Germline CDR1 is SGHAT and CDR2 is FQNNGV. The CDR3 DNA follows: TGTGCCAGCAGCTTGAGTTTTACCTACGAGCAGTACGTC. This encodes CASSLSFTYEQYV.

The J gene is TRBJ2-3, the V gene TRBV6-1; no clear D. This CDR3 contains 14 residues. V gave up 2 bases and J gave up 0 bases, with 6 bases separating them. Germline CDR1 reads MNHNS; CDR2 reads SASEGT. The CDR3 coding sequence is TGTGCCAGCAGTGAACAGCTTAGCACAGATACGCAGTATTTT. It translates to CASSEQLSTDTQYF.

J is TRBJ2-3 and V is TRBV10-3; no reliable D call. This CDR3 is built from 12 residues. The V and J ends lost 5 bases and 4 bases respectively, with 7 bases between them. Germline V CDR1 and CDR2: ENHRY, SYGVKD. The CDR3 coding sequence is TGTGCCATCAGTCGGATCTCAGATACGCAGTATTTT. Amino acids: CAISRISDTQYF.